This TCR beta chain was identified during a study of T cells in Graves' hyperthyroidism and ophthalmopathy. Amplified TCR beta CDR3 regions came from RNA transcripts. First-round RT-PCR of the TCR CDR3 relied on the HTBI primer set. From the multiplex PCR reads, TCRdb called clonotypes with MiXCR, one entry per CDR3 protein. The sample consists of 300,000 or so distinct CDR3 sequences, approximately 17% of them appearing once. Germline V CDR1 and CDR2: SEHNR, FQNEAQ (reference sequence). The CDR3 contains 16 residues. Deletions cut 5 bases from V and 3 bases from J, with 18 bases between. Input material: blood. V usage is TRBV7-9 and J usage is TRBJ2-3; D is unresolved. This clonotype was sampled from a man aged 30 to 45 with Graves' hyperthyroidism. The CDR3 loop reads CASSPRWSLSTDTQYF. In nucleotides, the CDR3 is TGTGCCAGCAGCCCTAGGTGGAGCTTGTCAACAGATACGCAGTATTTT.